The 15 T cell receptor beta chains below come from one sample, sequenced in a study of blood T cell repertoires in COVID-19. Assay: immunoSEQ multiplex PCR; the TCRdb copy retains only in-frame clones and omits some. Found here are over 65,000 clones, about 81% of them singletons; the top ten hold 9.2%. Sequenced: peripheral blood. The receptors originated from a human donor in a cohort sampled during active COVID-19.

This CDR3 is CASSLGPQGFTEAFF. CDR3 nucleotide sequence: TGTGCCAGCAGCTTGGGGCCCCAGGGGTTCACTGAAGCTTTCTTT. This rearrangement joins TRBV5-6 to TRBJ1-1; tentatively, D is TRBD1 (6 bases). Germline CDR1 and CDR2: SGHDT and YYEEEE. CDR3 size: 15 residues. The V end lost 0 bases, the J end lost 4 bases, and 13 bases lay between the germline ends.

The chain links TRBV27 to TRBJ2-7, with TRBD1 matching over 9 bases. V shed 8 bases, J shed 0 bases, and the junction held 5 bases outside the gene matches. The CDR3 contains 14 residues. Germline values: CDR1 MNHEY, CDR2 SMNVEV (reference sequence). CDR3 in amino acids: CASCWDRDSYEQYF. CDR3 in DNA: TGTGCCAGCTGCTGGGACAGGGACTCCTACGAGCAGTACTTC.

This rearrangement joins TRBV6-5 to TRBJ2-7; 8 bases map to TRBD1. With V trimmed by 5 bases and J by 3 bases, 9 bases remained unmatched. Germline V CDR1 and CDR2: MNHEY, SVGAGI. The CDR3 contains 15 residues. As DNA, the CDR3 is TGTGCCAGCAGTAAACAGGGGGTTACGAACTACGAGCAGTACTTC. Translated, it gives CASSKQGVTNYEQYF.

This clone was detected only a few times. The V call is TRBV5-5, the J call TRBJ1-1; D unresolved. With 0 bases removed from V and 3 bases from J, the gap between germline ends came to 9 bases. Germline loops: CDR1 SGHKS, CDR2 YYEKEE (reference sequence). The CDR3 has 14 amino acids. In DNA form, the CDR3 reads TGTGCCAGCAGCTTGGCGCCAGAGGACACTGAAGCTTTCTTT. Translated, it gives CASSLAPEDTEAFF.

In this sample, this clone turned up a few times. This chain links TRBV5-6 with TRBJ2-3; D ambiguous. This CDR3 contains 14 residues. Trimming took 1 base from V and 5 from J, leaving 11 bases between them. In germline, CDR1 is SGHDT, CDR2 YYEEEE. The CDR3 DNA is TGTGCCAGCAGCTTGAGGAGAACGATAGATACGCAGTATTTT. This encodes CASSLRRTIDTQYF.

The sample holds one count of this clone. The chain couples TRBV12-3 or TRBV12-4 to TRBJ2-1; 10 bases are a match to TRBD1. The V gene end was trimmed by 6 bases and the J gene end by 6 bases; junction bases not matched to a gene: 2. CDR3 size: 13 residues. CDR3 amino acids: CASRGQGINEQFF. The DNA for the CDR3 is TGTGCCAGCAGGGGACAGGGGATCAATGAGCAGTTCTTC.

The chain carries TRBV7-9 and TRBJ1-1; 7 bases agree with TRBD1. The CDR3 is 13 amino acids. V lost 7 bases to trimming and J lost 7 bases; unmatched junction nucleotides: 9. Per the germline V gene, CDR1 is SEHNR and CDR2 is FQNEAQ (reference sequence). The CDR3 nucleotides read TGTGCCAGCACCCTGACAGGGCTCGTTGAAGCTTTCTTT. Its translation: CASTLTGLVEAFF.

This clone has just one count. The chain recombines TRBV28 with TRBJ2-3; 7 bases align to TRBD2. Trimming at V came to 3 bases and at J to 2 bases, leaving 5 bases not matched to a gene. Germline loops: CDR1 MDHEN, CDR2 SYDVKM. The CDR3 runs 15 residues. CDR3 protein: CASSLGTTFTDTQYF. Here the CDR3 DNA reads TGTGCCAGCAGTTTGGGGACTACGTTCACAGATACGCAGTATTTT. Variable domain in full (rest from reference TRBV28 and TRBJ2-3): DVKVTQSSRYLVKRTGEKVFLECVQDMDHENMFWYRQDPGLGLRLIYFSYDVKMKEKGDIPEGYSVSREKKERFSLILESASTNQTSMYLCASSLGTTFTDTQYFGPGTRLTVL.

CDR3 region: CASSLAQGEQYF. The CDR3 nucleotides are TGTGCCAGCAGCTTAGCTCAGGGCGAGCAGTACTTC. The gene calls are TRBV7-9 and TRBJ2-7; the D gene is possibly TRBD1 (5 bases). CDR1 and CDR2 (germline): SEHNR, FQNEAQ (reference sequence). Trimming removed 0 bases from V and 6 bases from J, with 6 bases in between. CDR3 length: 12 residues. The entire variable domain, with the rest obtained from reference TRBV7-9 and TRBJ2-7, is as follows: DTGVSQNPRHKITKRGQNVTFRCDPISEHNRLYWYRQTLGQGPEFLTYFQNEAQLEKSRLLSDRFSAERPKGSFSTLEIQRTEQGDSAMYLCASSLAQGEQYFGPGTRLTVT.

The V call is TRBV19, the J call TRBJ1-2; 10 positions agree with TRBD1. Germline V lookup: CDR1 LNHDA, CDR2 SQIVND (reference sequence). The CDR3 loop spans 14 amino acids. V gave up 3 bases and J gave up 7 bases; unmatched junction bases: 5. Written as DNA, the CDR3 is TGTGCCAGTAGTATTGGACAGGGGGGAAGTGGCTACACCTTC. It encodes CASSIGQGGSGYTF.

The V and J genes are TRBV14 and TRBJ2-1, with D possibly being TRBD2 (5 bases). Germline-derived CDR1 and CDR2 are SGHDN and FVKESK. The V gene lost 1 base and the J gene lost 7 bases, with 17 bases spanning the gap. The CDR3 runs to 16 residues. The CDR3 sequence: CASSQGRRALWNEQFF. CDR3 DNA: TGTGCCAGCAGCCAAGGGCGGCGGGCCCTCTGGAATGAGCAGTTCTTC.

The rearrangement links TRBV2 to TRBJ1-2; 11 bases are a match to TRBD1. With 6 bases clipped from V and 2 bases from J, the junction kept 11 bases outside the gene matches. The CDR3 loop spans 17 amino acids. Germline CDR1 and CDR2: SNHLY and FYNNEI. The CDR3 sequence is CASRSGTGGPVNYGYTF. The CDR3 coding sequence is TGTGCCAGCAGGAGCGGGACAGGGGGTCCCGTAAACTATGGCTACACCTTC.

The chain couples TRBV7-9 to TRBJ1-1; the D is unclear. Germline V gene lookup returns CDR1 SEHNR and CDR2 FQNEAQ (reference sequence). This CDR3 is 11 amino acids long. V lost 3 bases, J lost 10 bases, and 9 bases lay in between. CDR3 sequence (DNA): TGTGCCAGCAGCTTGGGCCCGGTAGCTTTCTTT. Protein: CASSLGPVAFF.

The gene calls are TRBV19 and TRBJ1-5; D is undetermined. The CDR3 is 13 amino acids. The germline gives CDR1 LNHDA, CDR2 SQIVND (reference sequence). Trimming cost V 8 bases and J 6 bases, with 14 bases left between them. The CDR3 loop reads CASDRGLGQPQHF. The CDR3 bases are TGTGCCAGTGATCGCGGGTTGGGTCAGCCCCAGCATTTT.

The chain carries TRBV10-3 and TRBJ2-1; TRBD2 aligns across 8 bases. The germline V gene has CDR1 ENHRY and CDR2 SYGVKD. The CDR3 runs to 14 residues. V shed 7 bases and J 6 bases; nucleotides not matched to a gene: 8. CDR3 protein: CAINSAGGGNEQFF. In DNA, the CDR3 is TGTGCCATCAACTCGGCGGGAGGTGGCAATGAGCAGTTCTTC.